These 12 T cell receptor beta chains share one sample of origin, sequenced in a study of monozygotic twins with inflammatory bowel disease. TCRdb reworked the 5' RACE reads into one entry per CDR3 protein, no DNA. The sample includes a few hundred thousand distinct CDR3 sequences. Sequencing input: blood. Receptors originate from a human donor with ulcerative colitis or Crohn's disease, or a healthy co-twin of an affected twin (not recorded which).

The chain links TRBV3-1 to TRBJ1-1; TCRdb returns TRBD1, unconfirmable since there is no DNA. Looked up from germline, CDR1 is LGHDT and CDR2 is YNNKEL (reference sequence). This CDR3 has 15 amino acids. The CDR3 here is CASSQQGWGNTEAFF.

The chain combines TRBV5-1 with TRBJ2-5; TCRdb returns TRBD2, unconfirmable since there is no DNA. The CDR3 covers 14 residues. Germline lookup yields CDR1 SGHRS and CDR2 YFSETQ. CDR3: CASSLVGLDETQYF.

The chain carries TRBV15 and TRBJ2-3. Germline V gene lookup returns CDR1 LNHNV and CDR2 YYDKDF (reference sequence). This CDR3 is built from 14 residues. This CDR3 is CATSRVQLTDTQYF.

The J gene is TRBJ2-7, the V gene TRBV20-1; TCRdb indicates TRBD2, and absent DNA this call remains unverified. Germline V gives CDR1 DFQATT, CDR2 SNEGSKA (reference sequence). The CDR3 has 15 residues. CDR3: CSAGTPGTSIYEQYF.

The rearrangement joins TRBV7-7 to TRBJ2-2. Germline CDR1 SSHAT, CDR2 FNYEAQ (reference sequence). CDR3 length equals 16 residues. The CDR3 loop is CASSLILTTNTGELFF.

The chain combines TRBV20-1 with TRBJ2-3; TCRdb outputs TRBD2, but without DNA this stays unchecked. Germline CDR1 reads DFQATT; CDR2 reads SNEGSKA (reference sequence). The CDR3 contains 14 residues. This CDR3 is CSARKRGRTDTQYF.

The rearrangement links TRBV18 to TRBJ2-1; TCRdb designates TRBD1, a call that cannot be tested without DNA. Germline V gene sequence: CDR1 KGHSH, CDR2 LQKENI. The CDR3 extends over 16 amino acids. The CDR3 spells CASSPPPGGIYNEQFF.

The J gene is TRBJ2-6, the V gene TRBV6-1. Looked up from germline, CDR1 is MNHNS and CDR2 is SASEGT. The CDR3 is 16 amino acids. The CDR3 spells CASSEYGSSGANVLTF.

This sequence joins TRBV10-3 and TRBJ2-7. The CDR3 is made up of 15 amino acids. The germline V gene encodes CDR1 ENHRY and CDR2 SYGVKD. The CDR3: CAISVFGGSSNEQYF.

V gene TRBV6-1 combines with J gene TRBJ1-2; TCRdb names TRBD1, which stays unverified in the absence of DNA. The CDR3 runs to 15 residues. Germline CDR1 is MNHNS and CDR2 is SASEGT. The CDR3 loop reads CASSPTGVINYGYTF.

CDR3 region: CASSFGTGNYEQYF. This chain joins TRBV7-7 and TRBJ2-7; TCRdb's assignment of TRBD1 cannot be checked, as there is no DNA. Germline assignment: CDR1 SSHAT and CDR2 FNYEAQ (reference sequence). This CDR3 is 14 amino acids long.

The gene calls are TRBV4-1 and TRBJ2-1; absent DNA, TCRdb's TRBD1 call cannot be checked. The CDR3 loop spans 17 amino acids. Germline V gene sequence: CDR1 MGHRA, CDR2 YSYEKL. CDR3: CASSQRSPGESYNEQFF.